One sample yielded the 24 T cell receptor beta chains listed below, sequenced in a study of cytomegalovirus exposure and HLA in healthy donors. PCR primers comprised 60 Vbeta and 13 Jbeta primers. Sequencing was performed with immunoSEQ multiplex PCR; in TCRdb, only in-frame clones are kept and a portion is missing. The repertoire holds 80,000 to 100,000 clones, with over 70% as singletons. Sequencing was carried out using PBMCs. The receptors were sampled from a man under 40 in good health and CMV-seropositive.

The chain joins TRBV5-4 to TRBJ2-1; 7 nucleotides line up with TRBD2. This CDR3 spans 14 amino acids. Germline-derived CDR1 and CDR2 are SGHNT and YYREEE (reference sequence). V lost 0 bases, J lost 7 bases, and 4 bases stayed unmatched. The CDR3 region has the DNA TGTGCCAGCAGCTTGGTGGGAGCGGGGAATGAGCAGTTCTTC. Translating gives CASSLVGAGNEQFF.

The rearrangement uses TRBV15 and TRBJ1-1, with 8 positions matching TRBD1. The CDR3 is 16 residues long. Losses at the gene ends were 6 bases for V and 0 bases for J; bases not matched to a gene: 9. Per the germline V gene, CDR1 is LNHNV and CDR2 is YYDKDF (reference sequence). The CDR3 DNA reads as TGTGCCACCAGGGCAGACGGACAGGGAATGAACACTGAAGCTTTCTTT. This translates into CATRADGQGMNTEAFF.

The chain joins TRBV28 to TRBJ2-7; 13 nucleotides match TRBD2. Germline CDR1 reads MDHEN; CDR2 reads SYDVKM. The CDR3 has 15 amino acids. J was trimmed by 2 bases and V by 3 bases; bases with no gene match: 1. DNA of the CDR3: TGTGCCAGCAGTTTCGGACTAGCGGGGGCCTACGAGCAGTACTTC. This sequence encodes CASSFGLAGAYEQYF.

The J gene is TRBJ2-3, the V gene TRBV14; TRBD2 aligns across 8 bases. The germline gives CDR1 SGHDN, CDR2 FVKESK. Unmatched junction bases numbered 9, after V lost 4 bases and J lost 3 bases. The CDR3 sequence is 16 residues long. CDR3 bases: TGTGCCAGCAGCCTTGAAGCGGGAGTCGAGACAGATACGCAGTATTTT. Amino acid sequence: CASSLEAGVETDTQYF.

This chain joins TRBV7-3 and TRBJ1-2; TRBD1 aligns across 10 bases. J lost 6 bases, V lost 4 bases, and 2 bases had no gene match. Germline V gene data show CDR1 as SGHTA and CDR2 as FQGTGA. The length of the CDR3 is 13 residues. Here the CDR3 DNA reads TGTGCCAGCAGCTCGACAGGGGGCGATGGCTACACCTTC. Its protein is CASSSTGGDGYTF.

The CDR3 region is CASSMVGVYEQYF. As DNA, the CDR3 is TGTGCCAGTAGTATGGTCGGAGTCTACGAGCAGTACTTC. This sequence joins TRBV19 and TRBJ2-7; D unclear. V was pared by 3 bases and J by 3 bases, with 9 bases between. The CDR3 totals 13 residues. Germline assignment: CDR1 LNHDA and CDR2 SQIVND (reference sequence).

The rearrangement uses TRBV15 and TRBJ2-7, with 10 bases lining up with TRBD1. J lost 5 bases, V lost 4 bases, and 5 bases had no gene match. The germline V gene has CDR1 LNHNV and CDR2 YYDKDF (reference sequence). The CDR3 spans 14 residues. The CDR3 bases are TGTGCCACCAGCAAGGGACAGGGGTTACACGAGCAGTACTTC. It yields the protein CATSKGQGLHEQYF.

The chain couples TRBV7-8 to TRBJ1-2; the match to TRBD1 covers 8 bases. This CDR3 spans 16 amino acids. In germline, CDR1 is SGHVS, CDR2 FQNEAQ. V gave up 1 base and J gave up 4 bases; unmatched junction bases: 8. The CDR3 DNA sequence: TGTGCCAGCAGCTTAGGGCAGGGGGCGCATCTCTATGGCTACACCTTC. It specifies CASSLGQGAHLYGYTF.

This chain connects TRBV27 to TRBJ1-1; D is perhaps TRBD1 (6 bases). Germline V gene lookup returns CDR1 MNHEY and CDR2 SMNVEV (reference sequence). CDR3 length: 13 residues. Trimming stripped 3 bases from V and 8 bases from J, with 13 bases between. The CDR3 DNA reads as TGTGCCAGCAGTTTTAACAGGGAGCAGGAAGCTTTCTTT. Protein sequence: CASSFNREQEAFF.

The rearrangement joins TRBV7-6 to TRBJ1-2; the D is unclear. Trimming pared 4 bases from V and 5 bases from J, leaving 17 bases between. The germline V gene has CDR1 SGHVS and CDR2 FNYEAQ. There are 15 residues in the CDR3. This CDR3 reads CASSSLPGSIYGYTF. Here the CDR3 DNA reads TGTGCCAGCAGCTCACTACCCGGCTCCATTTATGGCTACACCTTC.

J is TRBJ1-1 and V is TRBV13; TRBD1 might be the D (5 bases). The V end was cut by 0 bases, the J end by 2 bases, with 7 bases between. This CDR3 has 14 amino acids. Germline V gene sequence: CDR1 PRHDT, CDR2 FYEKMQ (reference sequence). CDR3 DNA: TGTGCCAGCAGCTTAGGCCAGGGTAACACTGAAGCTTTCTTT. Protein: CASSLGQGNTEAFF. The entire variable domain, with the rest obtained from reference TRBV13 and TRBJ1-1, is as follows: AAGVIQSPRHLIKEKRETATLKCYPIPRHDTVYWYQQGPGQDPQFLISFYEKMQSDKGSIPDRFSAQQFSDYHSELNMSSLELGDSALYFCASSLGQGNTEAFFGQGTRLTVV.

The V call is TRBV10-2, the J call TRBJ2-3; TRBD2 matches at 10 bases. CDR3 length: 15 residues. In germline, CDR1 is WSHSY, CDR2 SAAADI. Losses at the gene ends were 6 bases for V and 0 bases for J; bases not matched to a gene: 3. CDR3: CASRGTSESTDTQYF. The CDR3 DNA sequence: TGCGCCAGCAGGGGGACTAGCGAGAGCACAGATACGCAGTATTTT.

The chain employs TRBV11-1 and TRBJ2-1, with TRBD2 matching over 9 bases. CDR1 is SGHAT and CDR2 is FQDESV in the germline V gene (reference sequence). The CDR3 totals 16 residues. J was trimmed by 0 bases and V by 5 bases; bases with no gene match: 5. The CDR3 nucleotides are TGTGCCAGCAGCCAGAGCGGGAGGAGCTCCTACAATGAGCAGTTCTTC. It is translated as CASSQSGRSSYNEQFF.

This chain joins TRBV7-8 and TRBJ1-5; unclear D gene. The V gene's germline CDR1 is SGHVS and CDR2 FQNEAQ. The ends were cut back, 3 bases at V and 7 bases at J, with 19 bases in the middle. CDR3 length equals 16 residues. CDR3 DNA: TGTGCCAGCAGCTTGGAGGTGGCAGGCGAAAAACAGCCCCAGCATTTT. It translates to CASSLEVAGEKQPQHF.

The V gene is TRBV27, the J gene TRBJ1-1; D is ambiguous. CDR1 is MNHEY and CDR2 is SMNVEV in the germline V gene (reference sequence). There are 15 residues in the CDR3. V was trimmed by 2 bases and J by 4 bases, leaving 14 bases between them. This CDR3 is CASSLGLGGSTEAFF. CDR3 bases: TGTGCCAGCAGTTTAGGCCTCGGAGGGAGCACTGAAGCTTTCTTT.

This clone has only one observation. This sequence joins TRBV19 and TRBJ2-7; the match to TRBD2 covers 7 bases. The CDR3 is 15 amino acids. The germline CDR1 and CDR2 sequences are LNHDA and SQIVND (reference sequence). V lost 1 base, J lost 3 bases, and 6 bases stayed unmatched. In DNA, the CDR3 is TGTGCCAGTAGTATAGCCCCAGCGGGGTACTACGAGCAGTACTTC. Its protein product is CASSIAPAGYYEQYF.

The chain uses TRBV7-3 and TRBJ2-3; D is possibly TRBD2 (6 bases). With 2 bases removed from V and 3 bases from J, the gap between germline ends came to 9 bases. The CDR3 has 14 residues. CDR1 and CDR2 from the germline V gene are SGHTA and FQGTGA. The CDR3: CASSLGGETDTQYF. For the CDR3, the DNA is TGTGCCAGCAGCTTAGGCGGGGAAACAGATACGCAGTATTTT.

This clone has a single count. As DNA, the CDR3 is TGCGCCAGCAGCTTGGGGACAGGGGGGCTAGCCTACGAGCAGTACTTC. Translated: CASSLGTGGLAYEQYF. The chain has TRBV5-1 and TRBJ2-7; the match to TRBD1 covers 10 bases. Germline CDR1 reads SGHRS; CDR2 reads YFSETQ. V shed 0 bases, J shed 2 bases, and the junction held 5 bases outside the gene matches. CDR3 length equals 16 residues.

The V gene is TRBV28, the J gene TRBJ2-7; 9 nucleotides align to TRBD1. Trimming at V came to 3 bases and at J to 1 base, leaving 1 base not matched to a gene. The CDR3 is 14 residues long. Germline V gene lookup returns CDR1 MDHEN and CDR2 SYDVKM. CDR3 sequence reads: CASSFGTGSYEQYF. The CDR3 coding sequence is TGTGCCAGCAGTTTCGGGACAGGGTCCTACGAGCAGTACTTC.

The chain couples TRBV7-7 to TRBJ2-2, with D possibly matching TRBD1 (5 bases). CDR3 length: 14 residues. Trimming cost V 1 base and J 6 bases, with 9 bases left between them. Germline V lookup: CDR1 SSHAT, CDR2 FNYEAQ (reference sequence). The CDR3 DNA is TGTGCCAGCAGCTTAGTAGGGGATGCCGGGGAGCTGTTTTTT. This codes for CASSLVGDAGELFF.

The CDR3 spells CASSLPRGRRTQYF. The CDR3 nucleotides read TGTGCCAGCAGCTTACCCAGGGGGAGACGGACCCAGTACTTC. V gene TRBV7-2 combines with J gene TRBJ2-5; 7 bases map to TRBD1. Per the germline V gene, CDR1 is SGHTA and CDR2 is FQGNSA. Unmatched junction bases numbered 7, after V lost 2 bases and J lost 7 bases. This CDR3 spans 14 amino acids. Full variable domain (remainder filled in from reference TRBV7-2 and TRBJ2-5): GAGVSQSPSNKVTEKGKDVELRCDPISGHTALYWYRQSLGQGLEFLIYFQGNSAPDKSGLPSDRFSAERTGGSVSTLTIQRTQQEDSAVYLCASSLPRGRRTQYFGPGTRLLVL.

The rearrangement links TRBV11-2 to TRBJ2-1, with 10 positions matching TRBD2. Looked up from germline, CDR1 is SGHAT and CDR2 is FQNNGV. After removal of 6 bases from V and 8 bases from J, the junction contained 13 bases not matched to a gene. This CDR3 comprises 16 residues. The CDR3 coding sequence is TGTGCCAGCAGGGCAGGGACTAGCGCCTTCAGGGATGAGCAGTTCTTC. Translated: CASRAGTSAFRDEQFF.

The chain recombines TRBV6-5 with TRBJ1-3; the match to TRBD1 covers 7 bases. Germline V gene data show CDR1 as MNHEY and CDR2 as SVGAGI. V lost 6 bases, J lost 7 bases, and 9 bases stayed unmatched. There are 14 residues in the CDR3. Here the CDR3 reads CASSLTGSPNTIYF. CDR3 in DNA: TGTGCCAGCAGCTTGACAGGGAGTCCTAACACCATATATTTT.

This chain joins TRBV18 and TRBJ2-1; 8 nucleotides match TRBD2. The CDR3 is 16 amino acids. V lost 6 bases and J lost 9; bases outside the gene matches: 16. Germline V gene sequence: CDR1 KGHSH, CDR2 LQKENI. CDR3 sequence (DNA): TGTGCCAGCTCTCCCATCGAAGCGGGAGTATCGAGTGAGCAGTTCTTC. Its protein product is CASSPIEAGVSSEQFF.